These 8 T cell receptor beta chains were sequenced from one sample in a study of blood T cells in healthy people across ages (dated by TCRdb to the mid-2010s). Library preparation used 5' RACE. Sequencing instrument: Illumina HiSeq 2500. The second PCR ran for about 7 to 11 cycles and used a J-beta primer mix along with a sample-barcoded 5' primer. TCRdb redid the processing of the public reads, applying fastp at Q25 and MiXCR, and retained in-frame beta chains. Entries that share a CDR3 protein sequence are merged under the most common genes and DNA. The sample table lists some 560,000 distinct CDR3 sequences, roughly a quarter of them with a count of one. The ten largest clones add up to 3.6% of the sample. These data were likewise used in another study, on T cells of mothers and their children.

Sequences were obtained from blood. The receptors here all came from a boy aged 2 to 10 in good health.

This clonotype appeared many times. This chain joins TRBV5-1 and TRBJ2-5; weak D call: TRBD2 (6 bases). Trimming pared 3 bases from V and 2 bases from J, leaving 17 bases between. The CDR3 totals 16 residues. The germline gives CDR1 SGHRS, CDR2 YFSETQ. The CDR3 DNA follows: TGCGCCAGCAGCTCTTGGGGGAGGATTGAACAAGAGACCCAGTACTTC. This translates into CASSSWGRIEQETQYF.

V and J are TRBV19 and TRBJ2-3, with TRBD2 identical over 10 bases. The length of the CDR3 is 14 residues. V gave up 9 bases and J gave up 2 bases; unmatched junction bases: 5. CDR1 is LNHDA, CDR2 SQIVND, per germline (reference sequence). The CDR3 sequence: CASQAGGNTDTQYF. The CDR3 DNA reads TGTGCCAGCCAAGCGGGAGGGAACACAGATACGCAGTATTTT. Drawing the rest from reference TRBV19 and TRBJ2-3, the complete variable domain is DGGITQSPKYLFRKEGQNVTLSCEQNLNHDAMYWYRQDPGQGLRLIYYSQIVNDFQKGDIAEGYSVSREKKESFPLTVTSAQKNPTAFYLCASQAGGNTDTQYFGPGTRLTVL.

This clonotype was seen a few times. This chain uses TRBV25-1 with TRBJ2-1; D gene unclear. CDR3 length: 16 amino acids. Between the trimmed V and J ends, which lost 1 base and 0 bases, there was a span of 10 bases. Germline CDR1 is MGHDK and CDR2 is SYGVNS. Written as DNA, the CDR3 is TGTGCCAGCAGTGAATTAGGGTCATCCTCCTACAATGAGCAGTTCTTC. Its protein is CASSELGSSSYNEQFF.

The genes are TRBV6-5 and TRBJ2-7; D call uncertain. Per the germline V gene, CDR1 is MNHEY and CDR2 is SVGAGI. CDR3 length: 13 residues. Trimming left V 11 bases short and J 6 bases short, with 20 bases between. The DNA for the CDR3 is TGTGCCTCCAACATAGGGCCAGGTCTCGAGCAGTACTTC. Protein: CASNIGPGLEQYF.

The chain joins TRBV20-1 to TRBJ1-4; D is perhaps TRBD1 (6 bases). Germline V gene data show CDR1 as DFQATT and CDR2 as SNEGSKA (reference sequence). Trimming pared 0 bases from V and 7 bases from J, leaving 15 bases between. CDR3 length equals 15 residues. CDR3 nucleotides: TGCAGTGCTAGAGATATGGAGGGGGTCACTGAAAAACTGTTTTTT. Translation gives CSARDMEGVTEKLFF.

This clonotype showed up many times. The chain uses TRBV7-2 and TRBJ2-3, with TRBD2 identical over 7 bases. Germline V CDR1 and CDR2: SGHTA, FQGNSA. Trimming took 4 bases from V and 1 from J; bases not matched to a gene: 2. The CDR3 covers 14 residues. The CDR3 loop is CASSSSGGTDTQYF. CDR3 bases: TGTGCCAGCAGCTCGAGCGGGGGCACAGATACGCAGTATTTT.

About this clonotype itself: Here the CDR3 omits its conserved ending phenylalanine or tryptophan, so a read error is the likely source. The chain recombines TRBV5-5 with TRBJ2-4; 7 bases map to TRBD2. Germline V lookup: CDR1 SGHKS, CDR2 YYEKEE (reference sequence). This CDR3 has 16 amino acids. The CDR3 spells CTSSLGGGSVKNIQYV. The CDR3 region has the DNA TGTACCAGCAGCTTGGGGGGGGGTAGTGTCAAAAACATTCAGTACGTC.

The chain joins TRBV7-3 to TRBJ1-6; D perhaps matches TRBD1 (6 bases). Trimming removed 3 bases from V and 5 bases from J, with 8 bases in between. This CDR3 has 14 amino acids. Per the germline V gene, CDR1 is SGHTA and CDR2 is FQGTGA. CDR3 in DNA: TGTGCCAGCAGCTTGGCAGGGGATAATTCACCCCTCCACTTT. It codes for CASSLAGDNSPLHF.